This entry lists 28 T cell receptor beta chains sequenced from one sample in a study of cytomegalovirus exposure and HLA in healthy donors. It was with 60 Vbeta and 13 Jbeta primers that the PCR ran. TCRdb's copy holds only in-frame clones and misses some; the assay was immunoSEQ multiplex PCR. The sample lists more than 110,000 clones, 78% occurring once. Sequencing input: PBMCs. Source of these receptors: a male donor in good health and CMV-seronegative.

This clone turned up a few times. This CDR3 is CASSLYGQGAGEQFF. The CDR3 DNA reads as TGCGCCAGCAGCTTGTACGGACAGGGGGCGGGTGAGCAGTTCTTC. The chain uses TRBV5-1 and TRBJ2-1; the match to TRBD1 covers 11 bases. Germline V gene sequence: CDR1 SGHRS, CDR2 YFSETQ. V dropped 1 base and J dropped 9; count of bases not matched to a gene: 6. The CDR3 covers 15 residues.

CDR3: CATRSAVGEQYF. CDR3 DNA: TGTGCCACCCGCTCAGCGGTAGGGGAGCAGTACTTC. V and J are TRBV10-3 and TRBJ2-7, with D maybe TRBD2 (5 bases). The CDR3 length is 12 residues. V was cut by 10 bases and J by 7 bases, with 17 bases left in between. Germline lookup yields CDR1 ENHRY and CDR2 SYGVKD.

In its sample, this clone was seen once. The DNA of the CDR3 is TGTGCCAGCAGTTTAGGTTTCGCGTCTGACACCATATATTTT. Translated, it gives CASSLGFASDTIYF. The genes are TRBV28 and TRBJ1-3; no clear D. This CDR3 comprises 14 residues. Germline V gene lookup returns CDR1 MDHEN and CDR2 SYDVKM. V lost 2 bases and J lost 8, with 13 bases in between.

The chain links TRBV7-4 to TRBJ1-3, with D uncertain. The CDR3 loop spans 16 amino acids. Germline V gene data show CDR1 as SGHVT and CDR2 as SQSDAQ. V lost 1 base, J lost 0 bases, and 10 bases lay in between. CDR3 in amino acids: CASSLVVESSGNTIYF. CDR3 nucleotide sequence: TGTGCCAGCAGCTTAGTGGTGGAGAGCTCTGGAAACACCATATATTTT.

This rearrangement joins TRBV19 to TRBJ1-2; 7 bases agree with TRBD1. There are 15 residues in the CDR3. From germline, CDR1 is LNHDA and CDR2 SQIVND (reference sequence). J was trimmed by 4 bases and V by 3 bases; bases with no gene match: 8. CDR3: CASSIWTGPIYGYTF. CDR3 sequence (DNA): TGTGCCAGTAGTATTTGGACAGGACCGATCTATGGCTACACCTTC. The whole variable domain, remainder taken from reference TRBV19 and TRBJ1-2, is DGGITQSPKYLFRKEGQNVTLSCEQNLNHDAMYWYRQDPGQGLRLIYYSQIVNDFQKGDIAEGYSVSREKKESFPLTVTSAQKNPTAFYLCASSIWTGPIYGYTFGSGTRLTVV.

The J gene is TRBJ1-1, the V gene TRBV18; D unclear. The CDR3 has 14 residues. The germline V gene has CDR1 KGHSH and CDR2 LQKENI. The germline V and J ends were trimmed by 2 bases and 1 base, with 8 bases remaining between them. This CDR3 is CASSPVVPNTEAFF. The CDR3 DNA reads TGTGCCAGCTCACCAGTAGTGCCGAACACTGAAGCTTTCTTT.

This clone came up once. The chain couples TRBV27 to TRBJ2-2; 7 nucleotides agree with TRBD1. V was clipped by 2 bases and J by 1 base; unmatched bases: 10. The length of the CDR3 is 18 residues. CDR1 is MNHEY, CDR2 SMNVEV, per germline (reference sequence). The CDR3 protein is CASSLANRGGGNTGELFF. The CDR3, as DNA: TGTGCCAGCAGTTTAGCAAACAGGGGTGGGGGGAACACCGGGGAGCTGTTTTTT.

The rearrangement uses TRBV29-1 and TRBJ2-5; D gene unclear. The germline gives CDR1 SQVTM, CDR2 ANQGSEA. V lost 2 bases to trimming and J lost 2 bases, with 9 bases between them. The CDR3 covers 13 residues. CDR3 loop: CSVESDGQETQYF. In DNA, the CDR3 is TGCAGCGTTGAAAGCGACGGACAAGAGACCCAGTACTTC.

The chain couples TRBV25-1 to TRBJ2-2; the D gene is possibly TRBD1 (6 bases). The germline V gene encodes CDR1 MGHDK and CDR2 SYGVNS. The CDR3 contains 15 residues. Trimming cost V 4 bases and J 6 bases, with 15 bases left between them. In nucleotides, the CDR3 is TGTGCCAGCAGTGCTAACAGGGAAGGGGCCGGGGAGCTGTTTTTT. This gives the protein CASSANREGAGELFF.

This clone was detected only a few times. The chain uses TRBV2 and TRBJ1-2, with 10 bases fitting TRBD1. Per the germline V gene, CDR1 is SNHLY and CDR2 is FYNNEI. The CDR3 contains 15 residues. V dropped 4 bases and J dropped 4; count of bases not matched to a gene: 6. The CDR3: CASSAGTGALYGYTF. The DNA for the CDR3 is TGTGCCAGCAGTGCCGGGACAGGGGCACTCTATGGCTACACCTTC.

This chain links TRBV5-4 with TRBJ1-1; D possibly corresponds to TRBD1 (5 bases). Germline CDR1 SGHNT, CDR2 YYREEE (reference sequence). V lost 5 bases and J 1 base, leaving 6 bases between the germline ends. CDR3 length equals 12 residues. CDR3 sequence: CASSRGNTEAFF. CDR3 bases: TGTGCCAGCAGTAGGGGGAACACTGAAGCTTTCTTT.

This rearrangement joins TRBV6-5 to TRBJ2-7; D is unclear. The germline CDR1 and CDR2 sequences are MNHEY and SVGAGI. The V end was cut by 2 bases, the J end by 2 bases, with 16 bases between. The CDR3 extends over 16 amino acids. CDR3 DNA: TGTGCCAGCAGTTACCTCTCCTTTCAGACACCCTACGAGCAGTACTTC. Amino acids: CASSYLSFQTPYEQYF.

To note about this clone: One junction end does not reproduce the germline sequence, and a read error may be involved. This chain uses TRBV6-6 with TRBJ1-5; tentatively, D is TRBD1 (5 bases). Looked up from germline, CDR1 is MNHNY and CDR2 is SVGAGI (reference sequence). The length of the CDR3 is 16 residues. The CDR3 DNA reads TGTGCCCGCAGTTACCCCCCGGGGGTTAGCAATCAGCCCCAGCATTTT. Its protein is CARSYPPGVSNQPQHF.

This chain uses TRBV27 with TRBJ1-6; 8 bases are a match to TRBD1. J gave up 8 bases and V 10 bases, and 16 bases lay outside the gene matches. The CDR3 is made up of 16 amino acids. Germline lookup yields CDR1 MNHEY and CDR2 SMNVEV (reference sequence). DNA for the CDR3: TGTGCCACCAGAGTCAGGACAGGGAGCTTACATTCACCCCTCCACTTT. Residues: CATRVRTGSLHSPLHF.

The gene calls are TRBV7-9 and TRBJ2-1; possibly TRBD1 for D (5 bases). CDR1 is SEHNR, CDR2 FQNEAQ, per germline (reference sequence). Trimming removed 4 bases from V and 5 bases from J, with 18 bases in between. This CDR3 is 16 amino acids long. The CDR3 nucleotides are TGTGCCAGCAGCTCGCTGGGCAGGGATGTTCACAATGAGCAGTTCTTC. Amino acids: CASSSLGRDVHNEQFF.

There are a few counts of this clone. This chain connects TRBV29-1 to TRBJ2-2, with TRBD1 as a possible D gene (5 bases). The CDR3 consists of 13 residues. Trimming pared 3 bases from V and 5 bases from J, leaving 10 bases between. Per germline, CDR1 SQVTM and CDR2 ANQGSEA. CDR3 in amino acids: CSVDGATTGELFF. DNA of the CDR3: TGCAGCGTTGATGGGGCAACTACCGGGGAGCTGTTTTTT.

This clone was detected a few times. The chain is built from TRBV4-2 and TRBJ1-1; D may be TRBD1 (6 bases). The V gene's germline CDR1 is LGHNA and CDR2 YNFKEQ. This CDR3 spans 19 amino acids. V was trimmed by 1 base and J by 0 bases, leaving 21 bases between them. The CDR3 DNA follows: TGTGCCAGCAGCCAAGCAGCCCTCGCGGGGGGGGACATGAACACTGAAGCTTTCTTT. Its protein is CASSQAALAGGDMNTEAFF.

The chain carries TRBV7-3 and TRBJ2-1, with 9 bases matching TRBD2. The CDR3 contains 14 residues. Germline V CDR1 and CDR2: SGHTA, FQGTGA. V shed 0 bases and J 8 bases; nucleotides not matched to a gene: 2. The CDR3 DNA follows: TGTGCCAGCAGCTTAACAGCGGGGGGTGATGAGCAGTTCTTC. It is translated as CASSLTAGGDEQFF.

This clone was recorded a few times. The chain is built from TRBV7-2 and TRBJ1-1; D uncertain. The CDR3 is made up of 15 amino acids. V lost 6 bases to trimming and J lost 0 bases, with 14 bases between them. The germline V gene encodes CDR1 SGHTA and CDR2 FQGNSA. The chain's CDR3 is CASRDYKDMNTEAFF. As DNA, the CDR3 is TGTGCCAGCAGGGATTACAAAGACATGAACACTGAAGCTTTCTTT.

This sequence joins TRBV29-1 and TRBJ1-4, with TRBD1 as a possible D gene (5 bases). CDR1 and CDR2 (germline): SQVTM, ANQGSEA. V was pared by 1 base and J by 3 bases, with 6 bases between. The CDR3 runs to 13 residues. The CDR3 spells CSVEGGPNEKLFF. CDR3 coding DNA: TGCAGCGTTGAAGGGGGCCCTAATGAAAAACTGTTTTTT.

The chain uses TRBV6-5 and TRBJ1-5; TRBD1 agrees at 7 bases. Germline values: CDR1 MNHEY, CDR2 SVGAGI. This CDR3 contains 14 residues. Germline trimming cut 2 bases from V and 11 bases from J; bases unmatched to any gene: 9. The CDR3 DNA is TGTGCCAGCAGTTACAACCGGGACAGATGGACCCAGCATTTT. Protein: CASSYNRDRWTQHF.

The chain couples TRBV2 to TRBJ2-1; a possible D gene is TRBD2 (5 bases). V was shortened by 0 bases and J by 10 bases, with 16 bases between the two germline ends. The CDR3 spans 15 residues. CDR1 is SNHLY, CDR2 FYNNEI, per germline. CDR3 sequence (DNA): TGTGCCAGCAGTGAAGCGAGGTCGTCTGAGGGCGAGCAGTTCTTC. Translated, it gives CASSEARSSEGEQFF.

This chain connects TRBV5-1 to TRBJ2-7; D perhaps matches TRBD1 (6 bases). The V and J ends lost 4 bases and 0 bases respectively, with 14 bases between them. From germline, CDR1 is SGHRS and CDR2 YFSETQ. The CDR3 is 15 residues long. DNA of the CDR3: TGCGCCAGCAGCCTAACAGGGCAGATCTCCTACGAGCAGTACTTC. Amino acids: CASSLTGQISYEQYF.

The V and J genes are TRBV5-4 and TRBJ2-6; 8 bases are shared with TRBD1. This CDR3 contains 16 residues. Germline CDR1 reads SGHNT; CDR2 reads YYREEE (reference sequence). J was trimmed by 0 bases and V by 4 bases; bases with no gene match: 3. The CDR3 DNA is TGTGCCAGCAGCGGTACAGGGGGCTCTGGGGCCAACGTCCTGACTTTC. It yields the protein CASSGTGGSGANVLTF.

The CDR3 DNA is TGTGCCAGTAGTGCGGCTAGCGGGACCTACGAGCAGTACTTC. Its translation: CASSAASGTYEQYF. The rearrangement uses TRBV19 and TRBJ2-7; 9 positions match TRBD2. V lost 5 bases to trimming and J lost 2 bases; unmatched junction nucleotides: 4. The CDR3 runs to 14 residues. Germline V CDR1 and CDR2: LNHDA, SQIVND (reference sequence).

V is TRBV6-1 and J is TRBJ1-5, with TRBD1 matching 7 bases. This CDR3 has 13 amino acids. The V gene end was trimmed by 6 bases and the J gene end by 6 bases; junction bases not matched to a gene: 5. CDR1 MNHNS and CDR2 SASEGT come from the germline V gene. The CDR3 sequence: CASRPRDSQPQHF. CDR3 coding DNA: TGTGCCAGCAGACCCAGGGACAGTCAGCCCCAGCATTTT.

The chain joins TRBV18 to TRBJ2-4; 9 bases are a match to TRBD1. V lost 0 bases and J lost 8; bases outside the gene matches: 5. Germline assignment: CDR1 KGHSH and CDR2 LQKENI. The CDR3 length is 15 residues. This CDR3 is CASSPPDRGSDIQYF. The CDR3 bases are TGTGCCAGCTCACCACCCGACAGGGGGTCGGACATTCAGTACTTC.

The chain links TRBV5-4 to TRBJ1-2; the D is unclear. V gave up 0 bases and J gave up 1 base, with 10 bases separating them. Germline V gene data show CDR1 as SGHNT and CDR2 as YYREEE (reference sequence). The CDR3 extends over 15 amino acids. Here the CDR3 reads CASSLETGFNYGYTF. The DNA for the CDR3 is TGTGCCAGCAGCTTGGAAACGGGTTTTAACTATGGCTACACCTTC.